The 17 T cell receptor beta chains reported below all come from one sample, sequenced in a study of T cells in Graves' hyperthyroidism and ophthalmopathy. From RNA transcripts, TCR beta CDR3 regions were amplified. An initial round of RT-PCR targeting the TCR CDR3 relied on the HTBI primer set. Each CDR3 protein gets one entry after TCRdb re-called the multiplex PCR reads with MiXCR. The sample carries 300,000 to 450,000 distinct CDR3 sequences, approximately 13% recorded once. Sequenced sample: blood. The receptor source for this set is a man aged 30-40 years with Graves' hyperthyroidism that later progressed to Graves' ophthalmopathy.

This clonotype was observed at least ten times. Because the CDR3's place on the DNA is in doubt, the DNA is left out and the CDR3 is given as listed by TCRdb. CDR3 sequence: CASSFGPGRYNSPLHF. This sequence joins TRBV7-3 and TRBJ1-6. CDR1 is SGHTA, CDR2 FQGTGA, per germline. A total of 16 residues make up the CDR3, ends included.

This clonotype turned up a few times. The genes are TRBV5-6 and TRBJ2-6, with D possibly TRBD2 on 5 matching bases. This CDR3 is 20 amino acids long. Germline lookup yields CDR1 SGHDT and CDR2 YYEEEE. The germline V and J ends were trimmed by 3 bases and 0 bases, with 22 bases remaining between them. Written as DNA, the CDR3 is TGTGCCAGCAGCTCTCATCGATTTTGGGGAGCGGTCTCTGGGGCCAACGTCCTGACTTTC. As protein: CASSSHRFWGAVSGANVLTF.

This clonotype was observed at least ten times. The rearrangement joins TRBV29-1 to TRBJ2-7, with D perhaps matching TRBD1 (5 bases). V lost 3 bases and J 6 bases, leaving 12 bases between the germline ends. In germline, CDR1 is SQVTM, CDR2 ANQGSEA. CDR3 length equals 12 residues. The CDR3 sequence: CSVDGPGREQYF. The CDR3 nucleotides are TGCAGCGTTGATGGTCCAGGGCGCGAGCAGTACTTC.

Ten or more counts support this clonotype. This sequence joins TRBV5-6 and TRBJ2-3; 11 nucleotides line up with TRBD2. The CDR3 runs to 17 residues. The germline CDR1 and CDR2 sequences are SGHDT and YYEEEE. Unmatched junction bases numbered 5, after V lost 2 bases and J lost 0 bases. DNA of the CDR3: TGTGCCAGCAGCTTTCCTAGCGGGGGGCTTAGCACAGATACGCAGTATTTT. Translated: CASSFPSGGLSTDTQYF. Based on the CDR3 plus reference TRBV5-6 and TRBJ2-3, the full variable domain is DAGVTQSPTHLIKTRGQQVTLRCSPKSGHDTVSWYQQALGQGPQFIFQYYEEEERQRGNFPDRFSGHQFPNYSSELNVNALLLGDSALYLCASSFPSGGLSTDTQYFGPGTRLTVL.

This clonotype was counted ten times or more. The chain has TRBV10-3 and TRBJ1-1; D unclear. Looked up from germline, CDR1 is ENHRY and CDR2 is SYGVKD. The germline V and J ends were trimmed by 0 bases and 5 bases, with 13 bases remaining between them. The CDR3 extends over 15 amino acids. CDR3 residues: CAISESGGRWTEAFF. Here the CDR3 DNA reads TGTGCCATCAGTGAGTCTGGCGGCCGCTGGACTGAAGCTTTCTTT.

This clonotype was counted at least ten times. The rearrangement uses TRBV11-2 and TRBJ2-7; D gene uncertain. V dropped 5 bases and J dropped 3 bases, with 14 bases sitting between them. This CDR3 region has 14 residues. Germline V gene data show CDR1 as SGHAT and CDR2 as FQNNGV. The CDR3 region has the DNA TGTGCCAGCAGCCCGACGAGTGGGGACTACGAGCAGTACTTC. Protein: CASSPTSGDYEQYF.

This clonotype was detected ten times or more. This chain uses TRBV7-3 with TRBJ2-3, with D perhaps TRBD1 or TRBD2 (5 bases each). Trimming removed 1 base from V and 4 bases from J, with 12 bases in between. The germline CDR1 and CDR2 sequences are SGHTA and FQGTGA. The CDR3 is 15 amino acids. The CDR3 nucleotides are TGTGCCAGCAGCTTAAGGGGCAGGGACGCAGATACGCAGTATTTT. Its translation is CASSLRGRDADTQYF. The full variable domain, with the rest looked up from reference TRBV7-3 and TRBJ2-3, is GAGVSQTPSNKVTEKGKYVELRCDPISGHTALYWYRQSLGQGPEFLIYFQGTGAADDSGLPNDRFFAVRPEGSVSTLKIQRTERGDSAVYLCASSLRGRDADTQYFGPGTRLTVL.

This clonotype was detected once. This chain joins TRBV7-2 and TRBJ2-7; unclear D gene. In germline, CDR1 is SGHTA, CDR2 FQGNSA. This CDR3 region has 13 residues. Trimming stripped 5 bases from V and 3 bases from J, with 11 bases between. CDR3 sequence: CASSETQIYEQYF. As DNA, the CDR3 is TGTGCCAGCAGCGAAACCCAGATCTACGAGCAGTACTTC.

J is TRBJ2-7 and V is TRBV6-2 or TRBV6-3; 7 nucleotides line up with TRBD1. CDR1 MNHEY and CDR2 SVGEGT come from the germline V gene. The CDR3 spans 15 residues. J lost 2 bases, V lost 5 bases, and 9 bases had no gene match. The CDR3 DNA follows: TGTGCCAGCAGTCGGCTACAGGGGATTCCCTACGAGCAGTACTTC. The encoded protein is CASSRLQGIPYEQYF.

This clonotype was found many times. CDR3 DNA sequence: TGTGCCAGCAGCTCTCCCCCCAGGGAGTCCTACGAGCAGTACTTC. Protein product: CASSSPPRESYEQYF. The chain joins TRBV7-9 to TRBJ2-7; D possibly uses TRBD1 or TRBD2 (5 bases each). Per germline, CDR1 SEHNR and CDR2 FQNEAQ (reference sequence). V shed 4 bases and J shed 1 base, with 14 bases lying between them. CDR3 length: 15 amino acids.

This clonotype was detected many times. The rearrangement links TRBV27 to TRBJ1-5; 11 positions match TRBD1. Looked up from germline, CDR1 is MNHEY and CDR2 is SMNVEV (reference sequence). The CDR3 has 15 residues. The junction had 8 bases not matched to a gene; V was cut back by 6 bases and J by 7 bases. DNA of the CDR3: TGTGCCAGCAGGCCAGGACAGGGGGCAAGGCAGCCCCAGCATTTT. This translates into CASRPGQGARQPQHF.

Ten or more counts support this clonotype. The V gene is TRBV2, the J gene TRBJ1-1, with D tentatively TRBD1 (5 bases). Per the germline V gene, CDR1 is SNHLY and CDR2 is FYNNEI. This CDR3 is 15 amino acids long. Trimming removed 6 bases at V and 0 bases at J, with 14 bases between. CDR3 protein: CASSLTGHLNTEAFF. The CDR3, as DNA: TGTGCCAGCAGCCTGACCGGACATCTGAACACTGAAGCTTTCTTT.

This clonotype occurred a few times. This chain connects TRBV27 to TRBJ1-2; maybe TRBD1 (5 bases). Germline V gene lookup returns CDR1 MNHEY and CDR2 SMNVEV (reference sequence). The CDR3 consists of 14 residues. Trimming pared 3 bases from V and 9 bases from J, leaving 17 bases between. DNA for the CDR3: TGTGCCAGCAGTTTCCTAGGGGCGGGAGAGAGCTACACCTTC. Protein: CASSFLGAGESYTF.

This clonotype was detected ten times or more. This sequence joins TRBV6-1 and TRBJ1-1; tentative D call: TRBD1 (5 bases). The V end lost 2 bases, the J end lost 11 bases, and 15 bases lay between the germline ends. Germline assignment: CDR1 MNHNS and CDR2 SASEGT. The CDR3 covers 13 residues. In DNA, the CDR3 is TGTGCCAGCAGTGAAACCGGGGCAACCGGTGCTTTCTTT. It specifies CASSETGATGAFF.

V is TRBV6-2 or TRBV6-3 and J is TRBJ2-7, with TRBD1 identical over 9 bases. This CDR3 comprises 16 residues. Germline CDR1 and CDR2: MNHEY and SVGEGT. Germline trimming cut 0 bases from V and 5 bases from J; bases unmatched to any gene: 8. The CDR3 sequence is CASSYSTGTGFDEQYF. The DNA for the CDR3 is TGTGCCAGCAGTTACTCGACGGGGACAGGGTTCGACGAGCAGTACTTC.

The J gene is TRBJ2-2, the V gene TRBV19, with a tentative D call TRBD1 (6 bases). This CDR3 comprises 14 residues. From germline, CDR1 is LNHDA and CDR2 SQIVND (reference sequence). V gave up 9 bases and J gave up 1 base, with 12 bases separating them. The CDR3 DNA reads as TGTGCCAGCCGACAGGTTTTGAACACCGGGGAGCTGTTTTTT. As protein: CASRQVLNTGELFF.

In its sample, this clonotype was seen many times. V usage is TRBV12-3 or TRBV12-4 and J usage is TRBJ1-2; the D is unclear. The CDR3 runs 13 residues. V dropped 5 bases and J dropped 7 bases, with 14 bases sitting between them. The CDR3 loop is CASSMMTESGYTF. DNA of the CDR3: TGTGCCAGCAGTATGATGACCGAGAGTGGCTACACCTTC.